Below, one T cell receptor (beta chain) is given with its context. The treatment here: about 20 received Ad26.COV2.S at low or high dose, single or two shots; several received placebo; per-sample allocation not given. Samples were taken on day 63 after the first vaccine or placebo injection. The vaccine delivered Wuhan-strain SARS-CoV-2 spike through an Ad26 vector. The assay was immunoSEQ multiplex PCR, and TCRdb's table has in-frame clones only and misses some. The table shows about 410,000 clones, with more than 85% occurring only once. The CDR3 is made up of 15 amino acids. CDR1 is SNHLY, CDR2 FYNNEI, per germline. V lost 3 bases to trimming and J lost 6 bases, with 14 bases between them. This entry belongs to a study of Ad26.COV2.S vaccination and SARS-CoV-2 variants.

The chain joins TRBV2 to TRBJ2-2; D is unresolved. This sequence was found in a person between 18 and 65 years old who received the Ad26.COV2.S COVID-19 vaccine or a placebo. The specimen was peripheral blood, collected in a trial of Ad26.COV2.S vaccine versus placebo. The CDR3 reads CASSDLGISSGELFF. The CDR3 coding sequence is TGTGCCAGCAGTGATTTGGGAATATCGTCCGGGGAGCTGTTTTTT.